This T cell receptor beta chain was identified during a study of T-cell reconstitution after alpha-beta-depleted transplantation in children. CDR1 SEHNR and CDR2 FQNEAQ come from the germline V gene (reference sequence). V shed 5 bases, J shed 6 bases, and the junction held 11 bases outside the gene matches. The CDR3 sequence is 15 residues long. Molecular barcoding with unique molecular identifiers was used for the TCRbeta library. TCRdb re-derived calls from the PCR reads in MiXCR, one entry per CDR3 protein. The table includes a few hundred thousand distinct CDR3 sequences, around 8.9% detected once. This clonotype was detected many times.

This receptor was obtained from a human donor who donated a stem cell graft to a child with SCID. This material consisted of PBMCs from the stem cell graft donor, taken from the stem cell graft. This chain uses TRBV7-9 with TRBJ2-3, with 7 bases that match TRBD1. The chain's CDR3 is CASSPGQELWDTQYF. The CDR3 bases are TGTGCCAGCAGCCCTGGACAGGAACTGTGGGATACGCAGTATTTT.